Sequencing of this TCR beta chain was carried out in a study of vaccination effects on CD4 cells after COVID-19. V shed 6 bases and J 3 bases; nucleotides not matched to a gene: 4. Germline CDR1 reads KGHSH; CDR2 reads LQKENI. The CDR3 runs 15 residues. Sequencing in the ViraFEST assay came after antigen-specific CD4+ T cells had been expanded with viral peptide pools, which were used to stimulate PBMC. Scientists isolated CD4+ T cells after a roughly ten-day culture period ended. Either the mRNA-1273 or the BNT162b2 vaccine was given to participants as two doses. Of note for this clone: Antigen: not known.

Here immunoSEQ multiplex PCR was the method, and the copy in TCRdb shows in-frame clones only, minus some. The repertoire includes tens of thousands of clones, approximately 76% of them detected once, and 0.75% to 1% sits in the top ten. The receptor comes from a human donor who received a COVID-19 vaccine. The chain couples TRBV18 to TRBJ2-1; 11 bases agree with TRBD1. The sample here was CD4+ T cells from PBMCs cultured with HCoV-OC43 spike peptides, taken after COVID-19 vaccination. Subset indicated: HCoV-OC43 spike overlapping peptide pool stimulation. The CDR3 sequence is CASSPGQGVYNEQFF. In nucleotides, the CDR3 is TGTGCCAGCTCCCCGGGACAGGGGGTCTACAATGAGCAGTTCTTC.